The 10 T cell receptor beta chains reported below all come from one sample, sequenced in a study of cytomegalovirus exposure and HLA in healthy donors. The PCR used 60 Vbeta and 13 Jbeta primers. Libraries were prepared by immunoSEQ multiplex PCR; TCRdb keeps only in-frame clonotypes and omits some of them. The data show just over 150,000 clones, with approximately 84% seen just once and about 2% held by the top ten. The sequencing input was PBMCs. Receptors originate from a man aged 18 to 30 in good health and CMV-seropositive.

This clone has only one observation. The V gene is TRBV5-8, the J gene TRBJ1-1, with no clear D. CDR3 length: 13 amino acids. Germline assignment: CDR1 SGHTS and CDR2 YDEGEE. Trimming took 6 bases from V and 0 from J, leaving 9 bases between them. CDR3 amino acids: CASMEGMNTEAFF. The CDR3, as DNA: TGTGCCAGCATGGAGGGCATGAACACTGAAGCTTTCTTT. Looking up the rest from reference TRBV5-8 and TRBJ1-1 gives the full variable domain: EAGVTQSPTHLIKTRGQQATLRCSPISGHTSVYWYQQALGLGLQFLLWYDEGEERNRGNFPPRFSGRQFPNYSSELNVNALELEDSALYLCASMEGMNTEAFFGQGTRLTVV.

The rearrangement links TRBV5-4 to TRBJ1-4; maybe TRBD1 (6 bases). Looked up from germline, CDR1 is SGHNT and CDR2 is YYREEE (reference sequence). The CDR3 consists of 14 residues. Trimming left V 1 base short and J 5 bases short, with 9 bases between. The CDR3 region has the DNA TGTGCCAGCAGCTTGCAGGGGACAAATGAAAAACTGTTTTTT. This sequence encodes CASSLQGTNEKLFF.

This clone was seen just once. The chain combines TRBV27 with TRBJ2-1; no reliable D call. Trimming removed 8 bases from V and 0 bases from J, with 8 bases in between. The CDR3 sequence is 13 residues long. Germline V CDR1 and CDR2: MNHEY, SMNVEV (reference sequence). The chain's CDR3 is CASGTGSYNEQFF. CDR3 nucleotide sequence: TGTGCCAGCGGTACCGGCTCCTACAATGAGCAGTTCTTC.

V is TRBV6-5 and J is TRBJ1-2, with TRBD1 matching 9 bases. Germline CDR1 and CDR2: MNHEY and SVGAGI. The CDR3 has 13 amino acids. V lost 2 bases and J lost 8; bases outside the gene matches: 3. CDR3: CASSYGQGKGYTF. CDR3 coding DNA: TGTGCCAGCAGTTACGGACAGGGGAAAGGCTACACCTTC.

The chain recombines TRBV7-6 with TRBJ2-3; 11 positions agree with TRBD1. The trim removed 1 base at V and 4 bases at J, leaving 1 base unmatched. The CDR3 length is 15 residues. CDR1 and CDR2 (germline): SGHVS, FNYEAQ. The CDR3 DNA sequence: TGTGCCAGCAGCTTAGGGACAGGGGGCTCAGATACGCAGTATTTT. Its translation is CASSLGTGGSDTQYF.

V and J are TRBV7-2 and TRBJ1-6; TRBD1 agrees at 7 bases. Per the germline V gene, CDR1 is SGHTA and CDR2 is FQGNSA. CDR3 length: 15 amino acids. The V gene end was trimmed by 5 bases and the J gene end by 9 bases; junction bases not matched to a gene: 10. The CDR3 DNA is TGTGCCAGCAGCGGAAGACAGGGTCCAAGTTCACCCCTCCACTTT. Its translation is CASSGRQGPSSPLHF.

CDR3 in amino acids: CASSVGDFTYEQYF. The CDR3, as DNA: TGTGCCAGCAGCGTCGGCGACTTTACCTACGAGCAGTACTTC. The genes are TRBV9 and TRBJ2-7; D not resolved. The CDR3 is made up of 14 amino acids. With 2 bases removed from V and 2 bases from J, the gap between germline ends came to 11 bases. From germline, CDR1 is SGDLS and CDR2 YYNGEE.

The rearrangement uses TRBV7-9 and TRBJ1-2, with D perhaps matching TRBD1 (6 bases). V was cut by 4 bases and J by 9 bases, with 18 bases left in between. The CDR3 length is 14 residues. Germline CDR1 is SEHNR and CDR2 is FQNEAQ (reference sequence). The CDR3 nucleotides are TGTGCCAGCAGCTCTCCCCCACAGGGAATCAGCTACACCTTC. This sequence encodes CASSSPPQGISYTF.

This rearrangement joins TRBV7-2 to TRBJ2-1; 11 nucleotides align to TRBD2. The CDR3 contains 17 residues. The germline CDR1 and CDR2 sequences are SGHTA and FQGNSA. Trimming took 3 bases from V and 10 from J; bases not matched to a gene: 14. The CDR3 spells CASSFAPIAGGREEQFF. The CDR3 nucleotides are TGTGCCAGCAGCTTCGCACCCATAGCGGGGGGGCGAGAAGAGCAGTTCTTC.

The J gene is TRBJ1-4, the V gene TRBV19, with D possibly matching TRBD1 (5 bases). Trimming pared 10 bases from V and 4 bases from J, leaving 16 bases between. The germline CDR1 and CDR2 sequences are LNHDA and SQIVND (reference sequence). This CDR3 comprises 14 residues. CDR3 in amino acids: CATGDGAINEKLFF. The CDR3 region has the DNA TGTGCCACGGGGGACGGGGCGATTAATGAAAAACTGTTTTTT.